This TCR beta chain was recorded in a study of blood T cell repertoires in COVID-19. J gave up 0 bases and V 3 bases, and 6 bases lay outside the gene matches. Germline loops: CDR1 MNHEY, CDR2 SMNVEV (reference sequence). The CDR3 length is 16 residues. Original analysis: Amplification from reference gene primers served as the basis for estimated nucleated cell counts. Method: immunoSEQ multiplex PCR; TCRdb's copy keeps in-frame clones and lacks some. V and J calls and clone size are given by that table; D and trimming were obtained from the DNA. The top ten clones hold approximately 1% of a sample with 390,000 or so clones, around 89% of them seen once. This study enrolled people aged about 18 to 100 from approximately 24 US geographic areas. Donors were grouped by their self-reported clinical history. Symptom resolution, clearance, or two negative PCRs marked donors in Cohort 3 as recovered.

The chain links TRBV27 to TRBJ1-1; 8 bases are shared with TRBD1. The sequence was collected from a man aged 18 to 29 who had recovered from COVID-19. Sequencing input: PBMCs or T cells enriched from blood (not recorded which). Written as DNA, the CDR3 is TGTGCCAGCAGTTTTTACCGGACAGGGATGAACACTGAAGCTTTCTTT. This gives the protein CASSFYRTGMNTEAFF.